The 22 T cell receptor beta chains below come from one sample, sequenced in a study of identical twins. MiXCR, run by TCRdb on the 5' RACE reads, gives a single entry per CDR3 protein. The sample carries roughly 470,000 distinct CDR3 sequences, 14% recorded once. The sample also formed part of further work on yellow fever vaccine responses in identical twins.

Sequencing was done on a sample of CD4+ T cells sorted from blood. The receptors derive from a woman aged 18-30 years in good health.

The genes are TRBV29-1 and TRBJ1-3, with D uncertain. From germline, CDR1 is SQVTM and CDR2 ANQGSEA. This CDR3 region has 11 residues. V lost 6 bases and J lost 2, with 5 bases in between. CDR3: CSVVTGNTIYF. The CDR3 nucleotides read TGCAGCGTGGTCACTGGAAACACCATATATTTT.

This clonotype occurred a few times. The CDR3 sequence: CASSAGQASYNEQFF. For the CDR3, the DNA is TGTGCCAGCAGCGCGGGACAGGCCTCCTACAATGAGCAGTTCTTC. The chain employs TRBV11-2 and TRBJ2-1; 8 nucleotides agree with TRBD1. CDR3 length: 15 amino acids. Germline lookup yields CDR1 SGHAT and CDR2 FQNNGV. The ends lost 5 bases at V and 0 bases at J; junction bases unmatched: 3.

This rearrangement joins TRBV21-1 to TRBJ2-5; the DNA was not used to check the table's D call, TRBD2. TRBV21-1 is deemed a pseudogene. The length of the CDR3 is 17 residues. The CDR3 DNA reads as TGTGCCAGCAGTAAACTGACGGTCCTAGCGTTACGGGAGACCCAGTACTTC. It translates to CASSKLTVLALRETQYF.

This clonotype occurred a few times. At one end the junction does not follow the germline gene, possibly because of a read error. The V gene is TRBV7-2, the J gene TRBJ2-2; 8 nucleotides match TRBD1. This CDR3 has 14 amino acids. Germline assignment: CDR1 SGHTA and CDR2 FQGNSA. The CDR3 protein is CASSLDRVTGELFF. In nucleotides, the CDR3 is TGCGCCAGCAGCTTGGACAGGGTCACCGGGGAGCTGTTTTTT.

This chain links TRBV10-3 with TRBJ2-5; D perhaps matches TRBD1 (6 bases). Trimming removed 8 bases at V and 5 bases at J, with 15 bases between. The germline V gene has CDR1 ENHRY and CDR2 SYGVKD. The CDR3 loop spans 13 amino acids. CDR3 bases: TGTGCCATCGCAGGGGTGGTGGGGGAGACCCAGTACTTC. As protein: CAIAGVVGETQYF.

There are a few counts of this clonotype. J is TRBJ1-2 and V is TRBV6-5, with a tentative D call TRBD1 (5 bases). The CDR3 spans 14 residues. The V gene's germline CDR1 is MNHEY and CDR2 SVGAGI. The V end lost 0 bases, the J end lost 7 bases, and 12 bases lay between the germline ends. The CDR3 reads CASSYSGGGFGYTF. CDR3 in DNA: TGTGCCAGCAGTTACTCTGGGGGGGGATTTGGCTACACCTTC.

V usage is TRBV15 and J usage is TRBJ1-1; 8 bases match TRBD1. The CDR3 spans 13 residues. V shed 0 bases and J 10 bases; nucleotides not matched to a gene: 4. Germline assignment: CDR1 LNHNV and CDR2 YYDKDF (reference sequence). Here the CDR3 reads CATSRDLQGAAFF. The CDR3 region has the DNA TGTGCCACCAGCAGAGATCTCCAGGGGGCAGCTTTCTTT.

This rearrangement joins TRBV11-2 to TRBJ2-1; no clear D gene. V was pared by 2 bases and J by 3 bases, with 8 bases between. In germline, CDR1 is SGHAT, CDR2 FQNNGV. The CDR3 covers 14 residues. CDR3 region: CASSLSPRYNEQFF. The CDR3 nucleotides read TGTGCCAGCAGCTTAAGTCCTCGCTACAATGAGCAGTTCTTC. Full variable domain (outside the CDR3, taken from reference TRBV11-2 and TRBJ2-1): EAGVAQSPRYKIIEKRQSVAFWCNPISGHATLYWYQQILGQGPKLLIQFQNNGVVDDSQLPKDRFSAERLKGVDSTLKIQPAKLEDSAVYLCASSLSPRYNEQFFGPGTRLTVL.

This clonotype was detected only a few times. The chain has TRBV5-1 and TRBJ2-1; 8 bases align to TRBD2. There are 16 residues in the CDR3. The junction had 11 bases not matched to a gene; V was cut back by 0 bases and J by 9 bases. Germline CDR1 is SGHRS and CDR2 is YFSETQ. Here the CDR3 reads CASSLEGGAGAREQFF. DNA for the CDR3: TGCGCCAGCAGCTTGGAGGGCGGAGCGGGGGCGCGTGAGCAGTTCTTC.

There are many counts of this clonotype. The gene calls are TRBV2 and TRBJ1-2; D remains unclear. The V end was cut by 0 bases, the J end by 8 bases, with 10 bases between. CDR1 SNHLY and CDR2 FYNNEI come from the germline V gene. The CDR3 length is 13 residues. CDR3 residues: CASSEALLTGYTF. The CDR3, as DNA: TGTGCCAGCAGTGAAGCGCTTCTGACCGGCTACACCTTC.

This clonotype has a count of ten or more. This rearrangement joins TRBV16 to TRBJ2-1; 8 bases match TRBD1. The V gene's germline CDR1 is KGHSY and CDR2 FQNENV. The CDR3 has 15 residues. After removal of 4 bases from V and 2 bases from J, the junction contained 4 bases not matched to a gene. In nucleotides, the CDR3 is TGTGCCAGCAGCCTGGGACAGGCAACCTACAATGAGCAGTTCTTC. Protein product: CASSLGQATYNEQFF.

In its sample, this clonotype was seen a few times. The gene calls are TRBV30 and TRBJ1-2; TRBD1 might be the D (6 bases). CDR1 is GTSNPN, CDR2 SVGIG, per germline (reference sequence). The CDR3 is 13 amino acids. V lost 6 bases, J lost 3 bases, and 14 bases lay in between. The CDR3 region has the DNA TGTGCCTGTACAGGGATCGTCGACTATGGCTACACCTTC. As protein: CACTGIVDYGYTF.

Ten or more counts support this clonotype. The chain couples TRBV12-3 or TRBV12-4 to TRBJ2-2, with D possibly TRBD1 on 5 matching bases. Trimming took 2 bases from V and 6 from J, leaving 10 bases between them. This CDR3 comprises 14 residues. The CDR3 DNA follows: TGTGCCAGCAGTTTAATAGCAGGGTCCGGGGAGCTGTTTTTT. Amino acids: CASSLIAGSGELFF.

This clonotype has only a few counts. V gene TRBV3-1 combines with J gene TRBJ2-1; 10 positions match TRBD2. CDR1 LGHDT and CDR2 YNNKEL come from the germline V gene (reference sequence). The V gene end was trimmed by 8 bases and the J gene end by 1 base; junction bases not matched to a gene: 5. This CDR3 comprises 15 residues. CDR3 amino acids: CASEKREGSYNEQFF. The DNA for the CDR3 is TGTGCCAGCGAAAAGCGGGAGGGATCCTACAATGAGCAGTTCTTC.

This chain connects TRBV5-6 to TRBJ2-3; D not certain. Germline loops: CDR1 SGHDT, CDR2 YYEEEE. This CDR3 is 13 amino acids long. V was clipped by 0 bases and J by 8 bases, with 10 bases between them. CDR3 sequence reads: CASSLVEASTQYF. The DNA of the CDR3 is TGTGCCAGCAGCTTGGTCGAGGCAAGTACGCAGTATTTT.

This clonotype has just a few counts. The gene calls are TRBV29-1 and TRBJ2-1; D is tentatively TRBD1 or TRBD2 (6 bases each). The V end was cut by 5 bases, the J end by 0 bases, with 23 bases between. CDR3 length: 18 residues. CDR1 and CDR2 (germline): SQVTM, ANQGSEA. The CDR3 region is CSVSNLRRGGSSYNEQFF. The CDR3 DNA is TGCAGCGTTTCAAACCTTCGCAGGGGAGGAAGCTCCTACAATGAGCAGTTCTTC.

This clonotype was found a few times. This sequence joins TRBV6-2 or TRBV6-3 and TRBJ2-7, with D unresolved. The germline V gene has CDR1 MNHEY and CDR2 SVGEGT. The germline V and J ends were trimmed by 6 bases and 7 bases, with 19 bases remaining between them. This CDR3 is 14 amino acids long. Here the CDR3 reads CASSRSTTNAEQYF. The CDR3 nucleotides are TGTGCCAGCAGCCGCTCCACCACTAACGCAGAGCAGTACTTC.

This clonotype was seen repeatedly, ten times or more. The chain joins TRBV7-8 to TRBJ1-5; the D is unclear. V was cut by 5 bases and J by 4 bases, with 6 bases left in between. CDR1 is SGHVS, CDR2 FQNEAQ, per germline. This CDR3 spans 12 amino acids. CDR3 nucleotides: TGTGCCAGCAGCGGACTTAATCAGCCCCAGCATTTT. It codes for CASSGLNQPQHF.

This clonotype appeared a few times. V usage is TRBV12-3 or TRBV12-4 and J usage is TRBJ2-3; the match to TRBD2 covers 11 bases. J was trimmed by 2 bases and V by 0 bases; bases with no gene match: 1. The CDR3 sequence is 16 residues long. CDR3 coding DNA: TGTGCCAGCAGTTTAGCACTAGCGGGAGCCACAGATACGCAGTATTTT. Protein product: CASSLALAGATDTQYF.

This chain uses TRBV5-5 with TRBJ2-2; no clear D gene. Trimming stripped 0 bases from V and 6 bases from J, with 15 bases between. CDR1 is SGHKS and CDR2 is YYEKEE in the germline V gene (reference sequence). This CDR3 is built from 16 residues. CDR3 nucleotide sequence: TGTGCCAGCAGCTTGGCGGTTACAACACGGCCCGGGGAGCTGTTTTTT. Residues: CASSLAVTTRPGELFF.

The sample holds a few counts of this clonotype. This chain links TRBV20-1 with TRBJ2-4; D not resolved. Trimming took 1 base from V and 6 from J, leaving 13 bases between them. This CDR3 has 14 residues. Germline CDR1 and CDR2: DFQATT and SNEGSKA (reference sequence). As DNA, the CDR3 is TGCAGTGCTAGAGTGCTCGATCCACGAAACATTCAGTACTTC. It specifies CSARVLDPRNIQYF.

This clonotype came up many times. This chain links TRBV30 with TRBJ2-7; possible D gene TRBD1, 5 bases. Germline V lookup: CDR1 GTSNPN, CDR2 SVGIG (reference sequence). V was cut by 2 bases and J by 2 bases, with 10 bases left in between. The CDR3 length is 13 residues. CDR3 nucleotide sequence: TGTGCCTGGAGTAGGGGTGGGGCCTACGAGCAGTACTTC. Its protein is CAWSRGGAYEQYF.